The sample holds one count of the clone carrying this T cell receptor (beta chain). Its antigen is not known. This sample is part of a study of CD4+ T cells in melanoma. Overall study findings and caveats: Reportedly, melanoma neoantigen-specific CD4+ T cells showed varied differentiation states.

TCRdb's table, derived via immunoSEQ multiplex PCR, lists solely in-frame clones and lacks some. The table includes approximately 15,000 clones, about three fifths detected once. V gave up 1 base and J gave up 4 bases, with 13 bases separating them. Germline lookup yields CDR1 LNHDA and CDR2 SQIVND (reference sequence). The CDR3 is 15 amino acids. The sequencing input was cells from a culture (not recorded whether cultured in vitro). The genes are TRBV19 and TRBJ1-2; D possibly corresponds to TRBD1 (5 bases). The source of this sequence is a human donor with melanoma. The CDR3 sequence: CASSIGDRRGYGYTF. DNA for the CDR3: TGTGCCAGTAGTATAGGGGACCGGCGAGGCTATGGCTACACCTTC.